This passage covers 22 T cell receptor beta chains from one sample sequenced in a study of shared clonotypes between healthy human individuals. Some clones are missing from TCRdb's copy, which holds only in-frame ones; the method was immunoSEQ multiplex PCR. The sample shows roughly 1,500,000 clones, 98% of them seen only once. Source material: naive CD4+ T cells sorted from blood. As for subset: CD45RA+ positively selected. These receptors originate from a man aged 25-45 years in good health.

In its sample, this clone was seen once. The rearrangement links TRBV5-1 to TRBJ1-2; D is unclear. CDR1 is SGHRS, CDR2 YFSETQ, per germline. Trimming took off 0 bases at V and 8 bases at J, with 14 bases between the two ends. The CDR3 consists of 14 residues. The CDR3 DNA reads as TGCGCCAGCAGCTTGGACGGAGCTCTGGAGGGCTACACCTTC. It codes for CASSLDGALEGYTF.

The CDR3 nucleotides are TGCAGCGTTGTAAGTGCGGGAAGGACAAATACGCAGTATTTT. As protein: CSVVSAGRTNTQYF. The chain has TRBV29-1 and TRBJ2-3; tentative D call: TRBD2 (6 bases). CDR3 length equals 14 residues. Germline CDR1 and CDR2: SQVTM and ANQGSEA. V was trimmed by 4 bases and J by 7 bases, leaving 18 bases between them.

V is TRBV5-5 and J is TRBJ2-3, with 8 positions matching TRBD1. This CDR3 region has 16 residues. The V gene's germline CDR1 is SGHKS and CDR2 YYEKEE (reference sequence). V lost 4 bases to trimming and J lost 2 bases; unmatched junction nucleotides: 9. For the CDR3, the DNA is TGTGCCAGCAGCCTTAGCCAGGGGGCGAACACAGATACGCAGTATTTT. Translating it yields CASSLSQGANTDTQYF.

V gene TRBV15 combines with J gene TRBJ2-5, with TRBD1 as a possible D gene (5 bases). CDR3 length equals 15 residues. Germline V CDR1 and CDR2: LNHNV, YYDKDF (reference sequence). V shed 5 bases and J shed 5 bases, with 18 bases lying between them. CDR3 in DNA: TGTGCCACCAGCCGGCGCGGACACCCTTCGGAGACCCAGTACTTC. It specifies CATSRRGHPSETQYF.

V and J are TRBV7-3 and TRBJ2-2; tentative D call: TRBD2 (5 bases). The ends were cut back, 4 bases at V and 3 bases at J, with 15 bases in the middle. Germline V lookup: CDR1 SGHTA, CDR2 FQGTGA. This CDR3 has 16 amino acids. CDR3 amino acids: CASSWTGPSDTGELFF. CDR3 coding DNA: TGTGCCAGCAGCTGGACTGGGCCCTCGGACACCGGGGAGCTGTTTTTT.

The V gene is TRBV7-8, the J gene TRBJ1-2, with D uncertain. The V end was cut by 2 bases, the J end by 0 bases, with 10 bases between. Germline V gene lookup returns CDR1 SGHVS and CDR2 FQNEAQ. The CDR3 consists of 15 residues. DNA of the CDR3: TGTGCCAGCAGCTTATTAGGACGGCCTAACTATGGCTACACCTTC. Its translation: CASSLLGRPNYGYTF.

This chain uses TRBV7-3 with TRBJ2-1, with TRBD2 identical over 9 bases. The CDR3 has 16 residues. The J segment lost 0 bases and the V segment lost 5 bases, leaving 5 bases of the junction unmatched. Germline CDR1 reads SGHTA; CDR2 reads FQGTGA. The CDR3 region has the DNA TGTGCCAGCAGCCCCTCTAGCGGGACCTCCTACAATGAGCAGTTCTTC. Translated: CASSPSSGTSYNEQFF.

The chain is built from TRBV10-3 and TRBJ1-4, with unresolved D. Germline CDR1 ENHRY, CDR2 SYGVKD. V was pared by 4 bases and J by 5 bases, with 8 bases between. The CDR3 has 13 amino acids. CDR3 sequence (DNA): TGTGCCATCAGTGTTCGTCAGAATGAAAAACTGTTTTTT. This codes for CAISVRQNEKLFF.

This clone appeared once. The rearrangement joins TRBV5-4 to TRBJ2-2; D might be TRBD1 (5 bases). The CDR3 totals 15 residues. In germline, CDR1 is SGHNT, CDR2 YYREEE (reference sequence). V gave up 6 bases and J gave up 0 bases, with 12 bases separating them. The CDR3 loop reads CASNSQGSNTGELFF. DNA for the CDR3: TGTGCCAGCAACTCCCAGGGATCGAACACCGGGGAGCTGTTTTTT.

The rearrangement links TRBV27 to TRBJ2-7; maybe TRBD1 (6 bases). The CDR3 runs to 17 residues. Germline values: CDR1 MNHEY, CDR2 SMNVEV (reference sequence). V lost 0 bases to trimming and J lost 2 bases, with 17 bases between them. In DNA, the CDR3 is TGTGCCAGCAGTTTATCGAGTAGTATCGACAGGCCCTACGAGCAGTACTTC. Encoded protein: CASSLSSSIDRPYEQYF.

The sample holds one count of this clone. J is TRBJ2-2 and V is TRBV2; no firm D call. V dropped 5 bases and J dropped 1 base, with 8 bases sitting between them. Germline V lookup: CDR1 SNHLY, CDR2 FYNNEI. CDR3 length: 14 residues. The CDR3 here is CASSLSENTGELFF. The CDR3 region has the DNA TGTGCCAGCAGTCTCTCTGAGAACACCGGGGAGCTGTTTTTT.

This chain joins TRBV28 and TRBJ1-5, with 7 bases identical to TRBD1. The CDR3 contains 13 residues. CDR1 is MDHEN and CDR2 is SYDVKM in the germline V gene. Trimming cost V 7 bases and J 6 bases; bases outside gene matches: 6. CDR3 sequence reads: CASTQQGSQPQHF. In DNA, the CDR3 is TGTGCCAGCACCCAACAGGGGTCTCAGCCCCAGCATTTT.

The chain couples TRBV7-9 to TRBJ2-7, with D perhaps TRBD2 (5 bases). This CDR3 is built from 12 residues. CDR1 and CDR2 from the germline V gene are SEHNR and FQNEAQ (reference sequence). The germline V and J ends were trimmed by 6 bases and 7 bases, with 13 bases remaining between them. The CDR3 region has the DNA TGTGCCAGCAGGCAGGAGGCTGGGGAGCAGTACTTC. Protein product: CASRQEAGEQYF.

The CDR3 loop reads CASSFRQTQETQYF. CDR3 DNA: TGTGCCAGCAGCTTTAGGCAGACCCAAGAGACCCAGTACTTC. V and J are TRBV11-2 and TRBJ2-5; D gene uncertain. The CDR3 has 14 residues. V dropped 3 bases and J dropped 1 base, with 9 bases sitting between them. Germline V gives CDR1 SGHAT, CDR2 FQNNGV.

This clone was detected once. The genes are TRBV28 and TRBJ1-3; no definite D call. CDR1 MDHEN and CDR2 SYDVKM come from the germline V gene. The CDR3 is 12 amino acids. Trimming removed 3 bases at V and 5 bases at J, with 5 bases between. For the CDR3, the DNA is TGTGCCAGCAGTTTTGAAAGAAACACCATATATTTT. Translating it yields CASSFERNTIYF.

V and J are TRBV6-6 and TRBJ2-7, with 11 positions matching TRBD2. Germline CDR1 MNHNY, CDR2 SVGAGI (reference sequence). With V trimmed by 5 bases and J by 1 base, 7 bases remained unmatched. The CDR3 is 16 residues long. The CDR3 is CASSPDRLAGSYEQYF. CDR3 coding DNA: TGTGCCAGCAGTCCAGATCGACTAGCGGGGTCCTACGAGCAGTACTTC.

V gene TRBV12-2 combines with J gene TRBJ2-7; no DNA check was done on the table's D call, TRBD1. TRBV12-2 is tagged as a pseudogene. The CDR3 runs to 18 residues. The CDR3 is CASRSCTPGQGRSYEQYF. The DNA for the CDR3 is TGTGCAAGTCGCTCCTGCACGCCTGGACAGGGACGCTCCTACGAGCAGTACTTC.

The chain combines TRBV5-1 with TRBJ2-3; a weak D match, TRBD1 (5 bases). The CDR3 spans 16 residues. Germline CDR1 and CDR2: SGHRS and YFSETQ. Trimming removed 0 bases at V and 4 bases at J, with 15 bases between. CDR3 sequence: CASSLELGHRADTQYF. CDR3 nucleotide sequence: TGCGCCAGCAGCTTGGAGCTGGGGCATCGGGCAGATACGCAGTATTTT.

This chain connects TRBV14 to TRBJ2-2, with D possibly being TRBD2 (5 bases). Between the trimmed V and J ends, which lost 0 bases and 7 bases, there was a span of 18 bases. Per germline, CDR1 SGHDN and CDR2 FVKESK. The CDR3 totals 17 residues. The CDR3 DNA sequence: TGTGCCAGCAGCCAAGACCCGCTAGCCGCCTCGGGCGGGGAGCTGTTTTTT. Its protein product is CASSQDPLAASGGELFF.

The chain joins TRBV11-2 to TRBJ1-2; TRBD1 agrees at 8 bases. V lost 5 bases to trimming and J lost 6 bases; unmatched junction nucleotides: 5. From germline, CDR1 is SGHAT and CDR2 FQNNGV. The CDR3 covers 13 residues. The CDR3 nucleotides are TGTGCCAGCAGCGGACAGGGTGGCAATGGCTACACCTTC. Translation gives CASSGQGGNGYTF. The whole variable domain, remainder taken from reference TRBV11-2 and TRBJ1-2, is EAGVAQSPRYKIIEKRQSVAFWCNPISGHATLYWYQQILGQGPKLLIQFQNNGVVDDSQLPKDRFSAERLKGVDSTLKIQPAKLEDSAVYLCASSGQGGNGYTFGSGTRLTVV.

In nucleotides, the CDR3 is TGTGCCAGCAGCTTCCGGGACGGGGACGATGAGCAGTTCTTC. Amino acids: CASSFRDGDDEQFF. The gene calls are TRBV11-1 and TRBJ2-1; D is tentatively TRBD1 or TRBD2 (5 bases each). The CDR3 contains 14 residues. V was shortened by 3 bases and J by 8 bases, with 14 bases between the two germline ends. Germline V lookup: CDR1 SGHAT, CDR2 FQDESV (reference sequence). Full variable domain (rest looked up from reference TRBV11-1 and TRBJ2-1): EAEVAQSPRYKITEKSQAVAFWCDPISGHATLYWYRQILGQGPELLVQFQDESVVDDSQLPKDRFSAERLKGVDSTLKIQPAELGDSAMYLCASSFRDGDDEQFFGPGTRLTVL.

V is TRBV28 and J is TRBJ2-7; D gene uncertain. Germline-derived CDR1 and CDR2 are MDHEN and SYDVKM. This CDR3 is 15 amino acids long. Trimming removed 2 bases from V and 7 bases from J, with 18 bases in between. CDR3 DNA sequence: TGTGCCAGCAGTTTAATGGGCAGGAGCATAGGGGAGCAGTACTTC. It is translated as CASSLMGRSIGEQYF. The variable domain in full, completed from reference TRBV28 and TRBJ2-7, reads DVKVTQSSRYLVKRTGEKVFLECVQDMDHENMFWYRQDPGLGLRLIYFSYDVKMKEKGDIPEGYSVSREKKERFSLILESASTNQTSMYLCASSLMGRSIGEQYFGPGTRLTVT.